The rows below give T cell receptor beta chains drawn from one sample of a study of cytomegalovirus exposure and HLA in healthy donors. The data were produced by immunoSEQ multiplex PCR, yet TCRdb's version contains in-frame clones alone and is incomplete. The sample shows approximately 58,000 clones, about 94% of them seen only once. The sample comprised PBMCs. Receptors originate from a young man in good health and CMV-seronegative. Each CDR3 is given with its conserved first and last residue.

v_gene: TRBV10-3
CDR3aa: CAISERRTDNEQFF

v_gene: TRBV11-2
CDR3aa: CASSLFTENYGYTF

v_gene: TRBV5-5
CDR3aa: CASSWDWSYEQYF

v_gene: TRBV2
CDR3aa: CASSDGVGRGPDTQYF

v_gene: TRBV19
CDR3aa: CASSSGTSGYNEQFF

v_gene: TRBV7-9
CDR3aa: CASSLGRQGGLMNTEAFF

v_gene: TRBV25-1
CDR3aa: CASSEFFKTGENEQFF

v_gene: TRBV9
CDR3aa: CASSVGLAAYGQFF

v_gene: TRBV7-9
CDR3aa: CASSWGRVNTEAFF

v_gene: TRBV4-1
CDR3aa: CASSQDLQGTNEKLFF

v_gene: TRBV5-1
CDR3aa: CASSLWQGATYGYTF

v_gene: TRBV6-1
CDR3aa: CASRTTPLDTEAFF

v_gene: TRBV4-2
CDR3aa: CASSQLTSGRYHEQFF

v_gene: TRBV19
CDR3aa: CASSSVPKVAGERGGNQPQHF

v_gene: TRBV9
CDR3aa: CASNYLGGAFNTEAFF

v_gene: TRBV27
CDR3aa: CASRPRGSVTEAFF

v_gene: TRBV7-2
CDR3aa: CASSPRDYGYTF

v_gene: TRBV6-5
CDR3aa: CASIAGNTIYF

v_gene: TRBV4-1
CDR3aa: CASSPTGQGNEKLFF

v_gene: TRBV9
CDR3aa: CASSVASGRAQVLLETQYF

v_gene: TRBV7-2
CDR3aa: CASSPAGARRHNEQFF

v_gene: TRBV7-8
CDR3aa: CASSSQTGGTYTTQYF

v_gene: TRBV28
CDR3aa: CASSLRLALTGELFF

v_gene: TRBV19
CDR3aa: CASSATGGTEAFF

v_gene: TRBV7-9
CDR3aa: CASSLGIGREGEKLFF

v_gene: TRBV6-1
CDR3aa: CASSVALQKLFF

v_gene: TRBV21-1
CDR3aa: CASSKVLAGWDSYEQYF

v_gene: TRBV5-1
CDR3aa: CASTPVGAGTEAFF

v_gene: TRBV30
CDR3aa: CAWSDGFLEQYF

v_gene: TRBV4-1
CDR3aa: CASSPSLAGDGDEQFF